This T cell receptor beta chain was obtained from a study of blood T cells in healthy people across ages. Broader study findings: The percentage of naive T cells correlated strongly with TCR beta diversity. There were more naive CD4+ cells and higher diversity in long-lived donors than in aged donors.

Peripheral blood samples of approximately 10 milliliters were drawn from each donor. A note on this clonotype: Its antigen is unidentified.

PCR was performed a second time for about 7 to 11 cycles using a sample-barcoded 5' primer and a J-beta primer mix. TCRdb ran MiXCR on the 5' RACE reads and lists one entry per CDR3 protein. Among 600,000 or so distinct CDR3 sequences, 21% were seen once, and the ten largest hold under 4%. Deletions cut 0 bases from V and 8 bases from J, with 10 bases between. Germline CDR1 and CDR2: LNHNV and YYDKDF (reference sequence). CDR3 length: 13 residues. Sequencing was done on a sample of blood. The chain combines TRBV15 with TRBJ1-2; D not resolved. The TCR comes from a man aged 65 to 85 in good health. CDR3 bases: TGTGCCACCAGCAGAGATTGGCTGGGGGGCTACACCTTC. Translated: CATSRDWLGGYTF.